This T cell receptor beta chain was sequenced during a study of cytomegalovirus exposure and HLA in healthy donors. Study findings and constraints: TCR sequences were mostly rare, though some public TCRs occurred in many donors. There were around 160 TCR beta chains listed as cytomegalovirus-associated.

As regards this clone: The antigen is undetermined.

PCR amplification relied on 60 Vbeta primers (plus 13 Jbeta primers). Assay used: immunoSEQ multiplex PCR; TCRdb lists only in-frame clones, some missing. This sample's table has 200,000 to 250,000 clones. Germline V CDR1 and CDR2: MNHEY, SVGAGI. The CDR3 covers 16 residues. V lost 3 bases and J 1 base, leaving 13 bases between the germline ends. The genes are TRBV6-5 and TRBJ1-3; TRBD1 might be the D (5 bases). The sequence was obtained from a woman aged 30 to 39 in good health and CMV-seropositive. The source material was PBMCs. The CDR3 sequence: CASSYSLGGSGNTIYF. CDR3 in DNA: TGTGCCAGCAGTTATTCCCTGGGGGGATCTGGAAACACCATATATTTT.